A single sample gave rise to the 5 T cell receptor beta chains below, sequenced in a study of blood T cell repertoires in COVID-19. Profiling relied on immunoSEQ multiplex PCR, and the TCRdb table lists in-frame clones only, not all of them. The sample lists around 63,000 clones; over 60% were seen once. Material for sequencing was peripheral blood. The receptors stem from a woman in her 70s with COVID-19, enrolled during active disease.

The V and J genes are TRBV11-2 and TRBJ2-7, with 9 bases identical to TRBD1. Looked up from germline, CDR1 is SGHAT and CDR2 is FQNNGV. Trimming took 5 bases from V and 3 from J; bases not matched to a gene: 5. The CDR3 spans 14 residues. CDR3 protein: CASSPSGQGYEQYF. Written as DNA, the CDR3 is TGTGCCAGCAGCCCGTCGGGACAGGGCTACGAGCAGTACTTC.

This clone came up a few times. DNA for the CDR3: TGTGCCAGCAGCTCCCCCGGTAGCGATAGCACAGATACGCAGTATTTT. Amino acid sequence: CASSSPGSDSTDTQYF. The gene calls are TRBV7-9 and TRBJ2-3, with a tentative D call TRBD2 (5 bases). Germline values: CDR1 SEHNR, CDR2 FQNEAQ (reference sequence). CDR3 length equals 16 residues. V lost 4 bases, J lost 0 bases, and 14 bases lay in between.

The V gene is TRBV4-2, the J gene TRBJ2-2; TRBD2 agrees at 10 bases. There are 19 residues in the CDR3. Germline trimming cut 4 bases from V and 2 bases from J; bases unmatched to any gene: 13. Germline V gene lookup returns CDR1 LGHNA and CDR2 YNFKEQ. In DNA form, the CDR3 reads TGTGCCAGCAGCCTCCGGGGGGCTAGCGGGGGAATCAACACCGGGGAGCTGTTTTTT. Its translation: CASSLRGASGGINTGELFF.

V gene TRBV4-3 combines with J gene TRBJ1-2; possible D gene TRBD1, 6 bases. This CDR3 spans 14 amino acids. Trimming took off 3 bases at V and 6 bases at J, with 14 bases between the two ends. Germline V lookup: CDR1 LGHNA, CDR2 YSLEER. CDR3 coding DNA: TGCGCCAGCAGCCAGACACAGGGTCGGGATGGCTACACCTTC. Amino acid sequence: CASSQTQGRDGYTF.

This chain joins TRBV4-1 and TRBJ1-4; 7 bases are a match to TRBD1. This CDR3 contains 13 residues. With V trimmed by 4 bases and J by 7 bases, 3 bases remained unmatched. Germline loops: CDR1 MGHRA, CDR2 YSYEKL. The CDR3 bases are TGCGCCAGCAGCCGACAGGGAGGTGAAAAACTGTTTTTT. It is translated as CASSRQGGEKLFF.